At least ten counts were recorded for the clone carrying this T cell receptor beta chain. The sample comes from a study of identical twins. The J segment lost 0 bases and the V segment lost 7 bases, leaving 5 bases of the junction unmatched. Germline V CDR1 and CDR2: SGHRS, YFSETQ. CDR3 size: 14 residues. MiXCR, applied by TCRdb to the 5' RACE reads, yields one record per CDR3 protein. The data contain more than 1.5 million distinct CDR3 sequences, about 32% of them seen just once; the ten biggest clones take up 0.25% to 0.3%. Sequencing was done on a sample of cord blood. The genes are TRBV5-1 and TRBJ2-3; TRBD1 aligns across 7 bases. The sequence was collected from a newborn girl in good health. CDR3 in DNA: TGCGCCAGCCGACAGGGCCCTAGCACAGATACGCAGTATTTT. Translating it yields CASRQGPSTDTQYF.